This is a list of T cell receptor beta chains from one sample in a study of T cells in Graves' hyperthyroidism and ophthalmopathy. Using its own MiXCR run on the multiplex PCR reads, TCRdb lists one record per CDR3 protein. The sample shows approximately 610,000 distinct CDR3 sequences, roughly 14% of them seen only once. Sequences were obtained from blood. These receptors all stem from a woman in her 40s with Graves' ophthalmopathy. Both conserved end residues are part of each CDR3. Each record gives: CDR3 DNA, CDR3 protein, V gene, J gene, D gene, clone size. A D gene is named only where the DNA matches it firmly. A row's size may be missing; if present it is once, few, many or a size class.

CDR3 DNA: TGTGCCAGTAGCAAAAGACAAGGTGGCACTGAAGCTTTCTTT
CDR3 protein: CASSKRQGGTEAFF
V gene: TRBV19
J gene: TRBJ1-1
D gene: .
clone size: many

CDR3 DNA: TGTGCCATCAGTGATCCCGGACTAGCGGGGGACCAAGAGACCCAGTACTTC
CDR3 protein: CAISDPGLAGDQETQYF
V gene: TRBV10-3
J gene: TRBJ2-5
D gene: TRBD2
clone size: many

CDR3 DNA: TGTGCCAGCAGTTTTGGGCTAGCGGATCTCACCTACGAGCAGTACTTC
CDR3 protein: CASSFGLADLTYEQYF
V gene: TRBV12-3/TRBV12-4
J gene: TRBJ2-7
D gene: TRBD2
clone size: many

CDR3 DNA: TGTGCCAGCAGCTTAACACAGGGGGCTTTCGAGCAGTACTTC
CDR3 protein: CASSLTQGAFEQYF
V gene: TRBV7-9
J gene: TRBJ2-7
D gene: TRBD1
clone size: many

CDR3 DNA: TGTGCCAGCAAGGGCCCCCTGGGGACCGGGGAGCTGTTTTTT
CDR3 protein: CASKGPLGTGELFF
V gene: TRBV2
J gene: TRBJ2-2
D gene: .
clone size: many

CDR3 DNA: TGCAGTGCGATCGGACAGGGGTTACGAGCTTTCTTT
CDR3 protein: CSAIGQGLRAFF
V gene: TRBV20-1
J gene: TRBJ1-1
D gene: TRBD1
clone size: .

CDR3 DNA: TGTGCCAGCAGTTTATGGGGACAAGGCTATGGCTACACCTTC
CDR3 protein: CASSLWGQGYGYTF
V gene: TRBV28
J gene: TRBJ1-2
D gene: .
clone size: many

CDR3 DNA: TGTGCCAGCAGCTCCCAGAATACCCTACGAGGGCAGTACTTC
CDR3 protein: CASSSQNTLRGQYF
V gene: TRBV7-9
J gene: TRBJ2-7
D gene: .
clone size: few

CDR3 DNA: TGTGCCAGCAACAGGGGTGGGGGAGAGACCCAGTACTTC
CDR3 protein: CASNRGGGETQYF
V gene: TRBV6-1
J gene: TRBJ2-5
D gene: TRBD1
clone size: .

CDR3 DNA: TGTGCCAGCAGTTTGGGGGACCCACTAGCTTTTGGGTACGAGCAGTACTTC
CDR3 protein: CASSLGDPLAFGYEQYF
V gene: TRBV12-3/TRBV12-4
J gene: TRBJ2-7
D gene: .
clone size: many

CDR3 DNA: TGTGCCTGGAGTGAGGGACACATGGACCCTGAAGCTTTCTTT
CDR3 protein: CAWSEGHMDPEAFF
V gene: TRBV30
J gene: TRBJ1-1
D gene: .
clone size: many

CDR3 DNA: TGTGCCAGCAGTTACACCTTTCGGACAGAAAACATTCAGTACTTC
CDR3 protein: CASSYTFRTENIQYF
V gene: TRBV6-2/TRBV6-3
J gene: TRBJ2-4
D gene: .
clone size: many

CDR3 DNA: TGTGCCAGCTCATGGGATATGGCGGAGCCTCTCGATGGCTACACCTTC
CDR3 protein: CASSWDMAEPLDGYTF
V gene: TRBV6-4
J gene: TRBJ1-2
D gene: .
clone size: many

CDR3 DNA: TGCAGTGCTAGACGGGACAGCACCGGGGAGCTGTTTTTT
CDR3 protein: CSARRDSTGELFF
V gene: TRBV20-1
J gene: TRBJ2-2
D gene: TRBD1
clone size: many